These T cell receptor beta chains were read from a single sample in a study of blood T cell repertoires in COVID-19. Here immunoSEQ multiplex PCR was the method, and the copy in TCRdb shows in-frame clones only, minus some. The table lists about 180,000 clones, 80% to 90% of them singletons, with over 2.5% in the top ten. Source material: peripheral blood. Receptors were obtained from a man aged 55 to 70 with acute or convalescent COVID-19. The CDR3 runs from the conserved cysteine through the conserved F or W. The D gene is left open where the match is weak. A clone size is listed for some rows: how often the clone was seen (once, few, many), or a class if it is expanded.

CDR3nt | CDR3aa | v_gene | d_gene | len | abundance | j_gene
TGTGCTAGTGGTCCAGGGGACAGCAAACGCGAGCAGTACTTC | CASGPGDSKREQYF | TRBV12-5 | TRBD1 | 14 | - | TRBJ2-7
TGTGCCAGCAGCCGCAGACAGGGTCCTTCCGGGGCCAACGTCCTGACTTTC | CASSRRQGPSGANVLTF | TRBV3-1/TRBV3-2 | TRBD1 | 17 | - | TRBJ2-6
TGTGCCAGCAGCGTAGGTCGACCGACGGCGGGAATAAATGAGCAGTTCTTC | CASSVGRPTAGINEQFF | TRBV9 | - | 17 | - | TRBJ2-1
TGTGCCAGCAGCGTAGGGACTAGCGGAAGCACAGATACGCAGTATTTT | CASSVGTSGSTDTQYF | TRBV9 | TRBD2 | 16 | - | TRBJ2-3
TGTGCCAGCGGCAGCTACGAGCAGTACTTC | CASGSYEQYF | TRBV28 | - | 10 | - | TRBJ2-7
TGTGCCAGCAGCGCCCCGAAAGGGCGGGAGGGCCTCAATGAGCAGTTCTTC | CASSAPKGREGLNEQFF | TRBV9 | TRBD2 | 17 | - | TRBJ2-1
TGTGCCAGCAGCTTGGCAGGGGCGAGCTCTGGAAACACCATATATTTT | CASSLAGASSGNTIYF | TRBV5-6 | - | 16 | - | TRBJ1-3
TGTGCCAGCAGTCAATTGTCATCCGGGGGTTCGAGCTACGAGCAGTACTTC | CASSQLSSGGSSYEQYF | TRBV27 | - | 17 | - | TRBJ2-7
TGTGCCAGCAGACCGACAGGGGGCGGGAACACTGAAGCTTTCTTT | CASRPTGGGNTEAFF | TRBV6-6 | TRBD1 | 15 | - | TRBJ1-1
TGTGCCAGCAGTGAAGCGCCTAGAACCGGGGAGCTGTTTTTT | CASSEAPRTGELFF | TRBV6-1 | - | 14 | - | TRBJ2-2
TGTGCCAGCAGTTTTTCCCGGCAGGGGGCTGTTATGTCCCAGCATTTT | CASSFSRQGAVMSQHF | TRBV28 | TRBD1 | 16 | - | TRBJ1-5
TGTGCCATCAGTGAGGGGGGCAGGAACACCGGGGAGCTGTTTTTT | CAISEGGRNTGELFF | TRBV10-3 | - | 15 | - | TRBJ2-2
TGTGCCAGCCGGAGCGGCTCCTACAATGAGCAGTTCTTC | CASRSGSYNEQFF | TRBV28 | - | 13 | - | TRBJ2-1
TGTGCCAGCTCACCAGCCCAGCGGGGGCAGGCTGAGCAGTTCTTC | CASSPAQRGQAEQFF | TRBV18 | TRBD2 | 15 | - | TRBJ2-1
TGTGCCAGCAGCCGGGGGACGGGAGGGCCGGGCACAGATACGCAGTATTTT | CASSRGTGGPGTDTQYF | TRBV7-3 | TRBD2 | 17 | - | TRBJ2-3
TGTGCCAGCAGCGTATCTAGCGGGAGGGAAAACATTCAGTACTTC | CASSVSSGRENIQYF | TRBV9 | TRBD2 | 15 | - | TRBJ2-4
TGTGCCAGCAGTGAATTCGGAGGAGCCAGCACTGAAGCTTTCTTT | CASSEFGGASTEAFF | TRBV6-1 | - | 15 | - | TRBJ1-1
TGTGCCAGCAGGTCCGCTAGGACAGGACACTACGAGCAGTACTTC | CASRSARTGHYEQYF | TRBV5-8 | TRBD1 | 15 | once | TRBJ2-7
TGTGCCAGCAGTTACTCGGGCAGACCTAATGAGCAGTTCTTC | CASSYSGRPNEQFF | TRBV6-2/TRBV6-3 | - | 14 | few | TRBJ2-1
TGTGCCAGCAGCTTGGGGATTATGCGGTCTGGGGCCAACGTCCTGACTTTC | CASSLGIMRSGANVLTF | TRBV5-8 | - | 17 | once | TRBJ2-6
TGTGCCAGCAGCCCAGGGCGGAACACTGAAGCTTTCTTT | CASSPGRNTEAFF | TRBV7-9 | - | 13 | - | TRBJ1-1
TGTGCCAGCAGCCTTGGACTAGTCAATGAGCAGTTCTTC | CASSLGLVNEQFF | TRBV11-2 | TRBD2 | 13 | - | TRBJ2-1
TGTGCCAGCAGCCTAGGCGGGAGAGACTACGAGCAGTACTTC | CASSLGGRDYEQYF | TRBV11-2 | TRBD2 | 14 | once | TRBJ2-7
TGTGCCAGCAGCCTTGGCGACAGGGAAGGAAACACCATATATTTT | CASSLGDREGNTIYF | TRBV5-4 | TRBD1 | 15 | once | TRBJ1-3
TGTGCCAGCAGTGAGACCGGGACAACAATACACAATGAGCAGTTCTTC | CASSETGTTIHNEQFF | TRBV6-1 | - | 16 | - | TRBJ2-1
TGTGCCAGCAGCTTAGGCGGCAGCCAAAACACTGAAGCTTTCTTT | CASSLGGSQNTEAFF | TRBV11-3 | - | 15 | - | TRBJ1-1
TGTGCCAGCAGGAAACACGGGACAACCAGCACAGATACGCAGTATTTT | CASRKHGTTSTDTQYF | TRBV27 | - | 16 | once | TRBJ2-3
TGTGCCAGCAGTAGGACAGGCGGAGGCTACACCTTC | CASSRTGGGYTF | TRBV2 | TRBD1 | 12 | - | TRBJ1-2
TGTGCCAGCAGCTTTCGGTCTAGCGGGGTCTACGAGCAGTACTTC | CASSFRSSGVYEQYF | TRBV5-6 | TRBD2 | 15 | once | TRBJ2-7
TGTGCCAGCAGTTCCTCTACCTACAATGAGCAGTTCTTC | CASSSSTYNEQFF | TRBV27 | - | 13 | - | TRBJ2-1
TGTGCCAGCAGCTCCGACGGGACAGGGGCTAGCACAGATACGCAGTATTTT | CASSSDGTGASTDTQYF | TRBV13 | TRBD1 | 17 | - | TRBJ2-3
TGTGCCAGCAGCCCTTCGGACAAACTAAGCTACGAGCAGTACTTC | CASSPSDKLSYEQYF | TRBV28 | - | 15 | - | TRBJ2-7
TGTGCCAGCACCGACAGGGTAACCGGGGGCCTCGAGCAGTACTTC | CASTDRVTGGLEQYF | TRBV2 | - | 15 | - | TRBJ2-7
TGTGCCAGCAGTTTCGCTAGCGGGAGCTCCTACGAGCAGTACTTC | CASSFASGSSYEQYF | TRBV6-1 | TRBD2 | 15 | - | TRBJ2-7
TGTGCCAGCAGGGGAGCCCACTACGAGCAGTACTTC | CASRGAHYEQYF | TRBV27 | - | 12 | - | TRBJ2-7
TGTGCCAGCAGCTTTCGTGAGAACTATAATTCACCCCTCCACTTT | CASSFRENYNSPLHF | TRBV5-4 | - | 15 | - | TRBJ1-6
TGTGCCAGCAGCTCCGTGGACAGGGGTGGTAGTTCACCCCTCCACTTT | CASSSVDRGGSSPLHF | TRBV7-2 | TRBD1 | 16 | - | TRBJ1-6
TGTGCCAGCACCTTGAGCGACAGGGGAGGCTACACCTTC | CASTLSDRGGYTF | TRBV11-2 | TRBD1 | 13 | - | TRBJ1-2
TGTGCCAGCAGTTTGGGGGGACAGGGCCACTATGGCTACACCTTC | CASSLGGQGHYGYTF | TRBV28 | TRBD1 | 15 | once | TRBJ1-2
TGTGCCAGCATTGGGCAATCGTACAATGAGCAGTTCTTC | CASIGQSYNEQFF | TRBV2 | - | 13 | - | TRBJ2-1
TGTGCCAGCAGGATACTACAGGGTGTCCGCGGCTACACCTTC | CASRILQGVRGYTF | TRBV6-5 | - | 14 | - | TRBJ1-2
TGCACCAGCAGCTGGCTAGCGGGAGAAAAGGATGCGCAGTATTTT | CTSSWLAGEKDAQYF | TRBV1 | - | 15 | few | TRBJ2-3
TGTGCCAGCAGCACCACGGGAGAGACCCAGTACTTC | CASSTTGETQYF | TRBV11-3 | - | 12 | - | TRBJ2-5
TGTGCCAGCAGCGCCCTACAGGGGGCTGGAAACACCATATATTTT | CASSALQGAGNTIYF | TRBV9 | TRBD1 | 15 | once | TRBJ1-3
TGTGCCAGTAGTATGCAGGGCCTGAGAGGGGAGCTGTTTTTT | CASSMQGLRGELFF | TRBV19 | - | 14 | - | TRBJ2-2
TGTGCCAGCAGAAGGGGACTAGCGGGAGTGGAGGAGCAGTACTTC | CASRRGLAGVEEQYF | TRBV6-5 | TRBD2 | 15 | - | TRBJ2-7
TGCGCCAGCAGTCAGATACAGGGAGAGGGAAACATTCAGTACTTC | CASSQIQGEGNIQYF | TRBV5-1 | - | 15 | - | TRBJ2-4
TGTGCCAGCAGCCTTGCAGGGCCGAATCAGCCCCAGCATTTT | CASSLAGPNQPQHF | TRBV28 | - | 14 | - | TRBJ1-5
TGTGCCAGCAGCCTGATCGAGGGTCGAGAGACCCAGTACTTC | CASSLIEGRETQYF | TRBV7-9 | - | 14 | - | TRBJ2-5
TGTGCCAGCAGTTTATCCCGACAGCGAGAGCTGTTTTTT | CASSLSRQRELFF | TRBV27 | - | 13 | once | TRBJ2-2
TGTGCCAGCCACAAACAGGACTCCTACGAGCAGTACTTC | CASHKQDSYEQYF | TRBV12-3/TRBV12-4 | - | 13 | - | TRBJ2-7
TGTGCCAGCAGCCCCGCGGGGGCCAACGTCCTGACTTTC | CASSPAGANVLTF | TRBV7-9 | - | 13 | - | TRBJ2-6
TGCAGCGCCCAGGTGGGGGGAACCTACGAGCAGTACTTC | CSAQVGGTYEQYF | TRBV29-1 | - | 13 | - | TRBJ2-7
TGCAGCGTTGAAGGGGGACTAGAGAGCACAGATACGCAGTATTTT | CSVEGGLESTDTQYF | TRBV29-1 | TRBD2 | 15 | - | TRBJ2-3
TGCGCCAGCAGCTTGGGTACTAGCAGGTACAATGAGCAGTTCTTC | CASSLGTSRYNEQFF | TRBV5-1 | - | 15 | - | TRBJ2-1